This entry features one TCR beta chain sequence. A read error may explain this, as a much larger clone is one base away. The sample belongs to a study of prognosis after radiotherapy for stage I lung cancer. From genomic DNA, TCR beta CDR3 was amplified by two-round multiplex PCR. First-round PCR employed TRBV- and TRBJ-specific primers for each gene. One entry per CDR3 protein results from TCRdb running MiXCR on the multiplex PCR reads. The data show about 22,000 distinct CDR3 sequences, approximately 45% seen once. The material sequenced was PBMCs, taken before or after stereotactic body radiation therapy (not recorded which). The origin of this receptor is a donor at least 50 years old with non-small cell lung cancer.

The CDR3 sequence: CAIGPAQETEYF. The CDR3 DNA is TGTGCCATCGGGCCCGCCCAAGAGACCGAGTACTTC. This sequence joins TRBV10-3 and TRBJ2-5; no reliable D call. The germline V gene has CDR1 ENHRY and CDR2 SYGVKD. CDR3 length: 12 amino acids.